The 11 T cell receptor beta chains reported below all come from one sample, sequenced in a study of blood T cell repertoires in COVID-19. Profiling relied on immunoSEQ multiplex PCR, and the TCRdb table lists in-frame clones only, not all of them. Of some 170,000 clones listed, roughly 84% are singletons. Sequencing was carried out using PBMCs or T cells enriched from blood (not recorded which). These receptors all stem from a man over 45 who had recovered from COVID-19.

This clone was seen a single time. This chain links TRBV19 with TRBJ1-2; D is ambiguous. This CDR3 is 13 amino acids long. V was shortened by 11 bases and J by 2 bases, with 15 bases between the two germline ends. Looked up from germline, CDR1 is LNHDA and CDR2 is SQIVND (reference sequence). The CDR3 region has the DNA TGTGCCGCCACTCGGGGATCCAACTATGGCTACACCTTC. It is translated as CAATRGSNYGYTF.

The V call is TRBV27, the J call TRBJ1-1; 9 bases agree with TRBD1. CDR3 length equals 19 residues. Germline values: CDR1 MNHEY, CDR2 SMNVEV (reference sequence). After removal of 2 bases from V and 5 bases from J, the junction contained 18 bases not matched to a gene. CDR3 nucleotides: TGTGCCAGCAGTTTAGAACACAGGGGGCTCGGGGGTATAAGAACTGAAGCTTTCTTT. It codes for CASSLEHRGLGGIRTEAFF.

This chain joins TRBV7-3 and TRBJ1-3; D unresolved. The V gene's germline CDR1 is SGHTA and CDR2 FQGTGA. The CDR3 totals 16 residues. V was pared by 2 bases and J by 0 bases, with 11 bases between. The CDR3 protein is CASSLEPSSSGNTIYF. CDR3 DNA: TGTGCCAGCAGCTTAGAACCGAGCTCCTCTGGAAACACCATATATTTT. Variable domain in full (rest from reference TRBV7-3 and TRBJ1-3): GAGVSQTPSNKVTEKGKYVELRCDPISGHTALYWYRQSLGQGPEFLIYFQGTGAADDSGLPNDRFFAVRPEGSVSTLKIQRTERGDSAVYLCASSLEPSSSGNTIYFGEGSWLTVV.

The genes are TRBV3-1 (or the pseudogene TRBV3-2) and TRBJ1-4; D is perhaps TRBD1 (6 bases). Trimming left V 4 bases short and J 7 bases short, with 13 bases between. Germline loops: CDR1 LGHDT, CDR2 YNNKEL (reference sequence). The CDR3 covers 14 residues. As DNA, the CDR3 is TGTGCCAGCAGCCGGGGGGGCGCGGGTGAAAAACTGTTTTTT. Protein product: CASSRGGAGEKLFF.

This clone has a single count. This chain connects TRBV19 to TRBJ2-7, with 7 nucleotides matching TRBD1. CDR1 is LNHDA, CDR2 SQIVND, per germline (reference sequence). The CDR3 is made up of 16 amino acids. Trimming cost V 4 bases and J 3 bases; bases outside gene matches: 12. The CDR3, as DNA: TGTGCCAGTAGTACAATGCCAGGGACAGACCACTACGAGCAGTACTTC. Translated, it gives CASSTMPGTDHYEQYF.

The chain employs TRBV19 and TRBJ2-7; maybe TRBD2 (6 bases). Trimming pared 5 bases from V and 5 bases from J, leaving 16 bases between. CDR1 and CDR2 (germline): LNHDA, SQIVND (reference sequence). This CDR3 has 14 amino acids. CDR3 DNA: TGTGCCAGTAGTCTTGCATGGCGGGACCACGAGCAGTACTTC. The encoded protein is CASSLAWRDHEQYF.

The table lists this clone with a few counts. CDR3 coding DNA: TGTGCCAGCAGCTTAGTGGGGGAGGGTGGCTATGGCTACACCTTC. It encodes CASSLVGEGGYGYTF. The chain links TRBV7-9 to TRBJ1-2; D is perhaps TRBD1 (5 bases). CDR3 size: 15 residues. The V end was cut by 1 base, the J end by 4 bases, with 13 bases between. Germline CDR1 and CDR2: SEHNR and FQNEAQ (reference sequence).

This clone was found once. The chain combines TRBV6-1 with TRBJ1-5; D may be TRBD1 (5 bases). The CDR3 totals 16 residues. Trimming stripped 3 bases from V and 2 bases from J, with 14 bases between. Germline values: CDR1 MNHNS, CDR2 SASEGT. CDR3 loop: CASSEGIGVGNQPQHF. The CDR3 DNA reads TGTGCCAGCAGTGAGGGGATAGGGGTCGGCAATCAGCCCCAGCATTTT.

This chain connects TRBV6-5 to TRBJ1-3; D uncertain. Deletions cut 2 bases from V and 0 bases from J, with 8 bases between. The CDR3 is 15 residues long. The V gene's germline CDR1 is MNHEY and CDR2 SVGAGI. The CDR3 DNA follows: TGTGCCAGCAGTTACATCGGGGACTCTGGAAACACCATATATTTT. Translation: CASSYIGDSGNTIYF.

J is TRBJ2-1 and V is TRBV2; a possible D gene is TRBD2 (6 bases). The CDR3 is 15 amino acids. Germline values: CDR1 SNHLY, CDR2 FYNNEI. Trimming shortened V by 6 bases and J by 0 bases, and 12 bases separated the two germline ends. This CDR3 reads CASSAMGGSYNEQFF. Written as DNA, the CDR3 is TGTGCCAGCAGCGCTATGGGGGGCTCCTACAATGAGCAGTTCTTC.

The chain is built from TRBV10-2 and TRBJ2-7, with D perhaps TRBD2 (6 bases). The CDR3 consists of 16 residues. Trimming took 2 bases from V and 2 from J, leaving 16 bases between them. The germline V gene has CDR1 WSHSY and CDR2 SAAADI. The CDR3, as DNA: TGCGCCAGCAGTGAGGTCGCACTAGCAAATACCTACGAGCAGTACTTC. It codes for CASSEVALANTYEQYF.